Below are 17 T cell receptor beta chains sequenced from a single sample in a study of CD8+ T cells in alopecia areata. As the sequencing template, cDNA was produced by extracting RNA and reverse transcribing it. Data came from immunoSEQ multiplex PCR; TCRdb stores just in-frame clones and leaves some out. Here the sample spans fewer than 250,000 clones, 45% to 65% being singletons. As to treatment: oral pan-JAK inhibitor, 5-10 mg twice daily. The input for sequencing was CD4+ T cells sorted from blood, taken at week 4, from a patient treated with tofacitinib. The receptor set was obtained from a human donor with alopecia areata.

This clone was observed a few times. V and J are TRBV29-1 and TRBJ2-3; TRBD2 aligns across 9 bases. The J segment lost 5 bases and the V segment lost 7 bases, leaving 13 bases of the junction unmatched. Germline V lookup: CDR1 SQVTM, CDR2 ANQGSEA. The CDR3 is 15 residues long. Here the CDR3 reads CSAVRLAGVGDTQYF. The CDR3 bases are TGCAGCGCCGTCCGGTTAGCGGGAGTCGGAGATACGCAGTATTTT.

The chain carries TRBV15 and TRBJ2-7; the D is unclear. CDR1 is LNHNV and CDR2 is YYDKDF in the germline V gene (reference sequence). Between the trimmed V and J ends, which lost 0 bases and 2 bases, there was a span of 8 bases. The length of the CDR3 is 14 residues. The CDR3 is CATSRDIDAYEQYF. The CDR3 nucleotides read TGTGCCACCAGCAGAGATATTGATGCCTACGAGCAGTACTTC.

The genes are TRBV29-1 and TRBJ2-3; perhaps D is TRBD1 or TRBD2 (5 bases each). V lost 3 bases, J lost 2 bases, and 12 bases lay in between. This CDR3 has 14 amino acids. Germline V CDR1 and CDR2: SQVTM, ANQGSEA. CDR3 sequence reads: CSVERAGTTDTQYF. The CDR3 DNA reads TGCAGCGTTGAGAGGGCAGGGACCACAGATACGCAGTATTTT.

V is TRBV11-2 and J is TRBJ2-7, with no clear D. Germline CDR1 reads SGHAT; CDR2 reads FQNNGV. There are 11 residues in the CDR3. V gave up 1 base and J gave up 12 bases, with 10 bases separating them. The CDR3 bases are TGTGCCAGCAGCTTAGGACTGTCACCGTACTTC. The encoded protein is CASSLGLSPYF.

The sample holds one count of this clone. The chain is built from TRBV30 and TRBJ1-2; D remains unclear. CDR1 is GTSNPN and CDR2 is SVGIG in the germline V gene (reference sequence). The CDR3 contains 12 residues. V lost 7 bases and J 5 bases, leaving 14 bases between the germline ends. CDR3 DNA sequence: TGTGCCTCCGAGGAATTTGGGTATGGCTACACCTTC. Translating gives CASEEFGYGYTF. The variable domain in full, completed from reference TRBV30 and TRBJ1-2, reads SQTIHQWPATLVQPVGSPLSLECTVEGTSNPNLYWYRQAAGRGLQLLFYSVGIGQISSEVPQNLSASRPQDRQFILSSKKLLLSDSGFYLCASEEFGYGYTFGSGTRLTVV.

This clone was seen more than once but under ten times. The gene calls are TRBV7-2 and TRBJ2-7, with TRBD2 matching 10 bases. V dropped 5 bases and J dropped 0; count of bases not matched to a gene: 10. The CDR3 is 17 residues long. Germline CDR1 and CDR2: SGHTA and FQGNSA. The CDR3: CASSPAASGSGSYEQYF. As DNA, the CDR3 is TGTGCCAGCAGCCCAGCGGCTAGCGGGAGCGGCTCCTACGAGCAGTACTTC. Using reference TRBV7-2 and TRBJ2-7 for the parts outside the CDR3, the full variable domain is GAGVSQSPSNKVTEKGKDVELRCDPISGHTALYWYRQSLGQGLEFLIYFQGNSAPDKSGLPSDRFSAERTGGSVSTLTIQRTQQEDSAVYLCASSPAASGSGSYEQYFGPGTRLTVT.

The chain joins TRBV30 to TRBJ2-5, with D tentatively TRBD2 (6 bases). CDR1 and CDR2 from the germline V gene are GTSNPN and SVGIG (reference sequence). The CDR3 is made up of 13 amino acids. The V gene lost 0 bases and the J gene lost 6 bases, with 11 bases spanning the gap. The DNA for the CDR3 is TGTGCCTGGAGTGTACCCGGGGGAAAGACCCAGTACTTC. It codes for CAWSVPGGKTQYF.

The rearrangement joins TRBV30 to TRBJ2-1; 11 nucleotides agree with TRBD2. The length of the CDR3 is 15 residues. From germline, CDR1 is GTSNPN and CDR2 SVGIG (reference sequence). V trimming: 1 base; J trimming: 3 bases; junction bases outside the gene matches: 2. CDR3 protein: CAWSGGLADYNEQFF. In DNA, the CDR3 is TGTGCCTGGAGTGGGGGACTAGCGGACTACAATGAGCAGTTCTTC. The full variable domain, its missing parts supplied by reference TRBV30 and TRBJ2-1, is SQTIHQWPATLVQPVGSPLSLECTVEGTSNPNLYWYRQAAGRGLQLLFYSVGIGQISSEVPQNLSASRPQDRQFILSSKKLLLSDSGFYLCAWSGGLADYNEQFFGPGTRLTVL.

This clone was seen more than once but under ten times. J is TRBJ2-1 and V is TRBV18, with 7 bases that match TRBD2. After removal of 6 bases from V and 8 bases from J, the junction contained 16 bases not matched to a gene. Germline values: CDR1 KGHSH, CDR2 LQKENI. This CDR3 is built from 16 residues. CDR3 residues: CASSVKGPGGIDEQFF. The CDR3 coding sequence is TGTGCCAGCTCGGTCAAGGGCCCGGGAGGAATCGATGAGCAGTTCTTC. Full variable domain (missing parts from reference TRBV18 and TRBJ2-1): NAGVMQNPRHLVRRRGQEARLRCSPMKGHSHVYWYRQLPEEGLKFMVYLQKENIIDESGMPKERFSAEFPKEGPSILRIQQVVRGDSAAYFCASSVKGPGGIDEQFFGPGTRLTVL.

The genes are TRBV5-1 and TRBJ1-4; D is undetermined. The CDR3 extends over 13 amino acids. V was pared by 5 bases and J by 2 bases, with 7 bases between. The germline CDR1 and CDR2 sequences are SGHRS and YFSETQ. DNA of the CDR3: TGCGCCAGCAGTAGGTGGACTAATGAAAAACTGTTTTTT. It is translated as CASSRWTNEKLFF. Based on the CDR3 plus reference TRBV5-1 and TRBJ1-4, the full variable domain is KAGVTQTPRYLIKTRGQQVTLSCSPISGHRSVSWYQQTPGQGLQFLFEYFSETQRNKGNFPGRFSGRQFSNSRSEMNVSTLELGDSALYLCASSRWTNEKLFFGSGTQLSVL.

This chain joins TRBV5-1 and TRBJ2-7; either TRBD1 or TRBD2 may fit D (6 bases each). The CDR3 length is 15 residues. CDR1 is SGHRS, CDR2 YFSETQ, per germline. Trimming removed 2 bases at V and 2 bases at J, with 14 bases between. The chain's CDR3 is CASSFGGDIPYEQYF. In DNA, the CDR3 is TGCGCCAGCAGCTTTGGAGGGGACATCCCCTACGAGCAGTACTTC.

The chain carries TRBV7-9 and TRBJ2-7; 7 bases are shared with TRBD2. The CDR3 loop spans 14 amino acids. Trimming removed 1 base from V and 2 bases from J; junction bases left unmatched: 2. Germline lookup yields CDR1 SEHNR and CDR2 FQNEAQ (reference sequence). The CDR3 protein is CASSLGGSAYEQYF. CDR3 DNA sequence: TGTGCCAGCAGCTTAGGCGGGAGTGCCTACGAGCAGTACTTC.

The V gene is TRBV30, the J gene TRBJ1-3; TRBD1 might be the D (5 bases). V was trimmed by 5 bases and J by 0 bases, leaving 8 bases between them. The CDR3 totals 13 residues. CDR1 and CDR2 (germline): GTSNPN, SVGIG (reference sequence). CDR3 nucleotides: TGTGCCTGGTCTCAGGGCTCTGGAAACACCATATATTTT. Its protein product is CAWSQGSGNTIYF.

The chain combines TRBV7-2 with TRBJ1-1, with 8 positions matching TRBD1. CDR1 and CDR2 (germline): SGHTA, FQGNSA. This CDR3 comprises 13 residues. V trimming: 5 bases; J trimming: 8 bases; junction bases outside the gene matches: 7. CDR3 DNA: TGTGCCAGCAGCGGACGACAGGGGTTCGAAGCTTTCTTT. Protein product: CASSGRQGFEAFF. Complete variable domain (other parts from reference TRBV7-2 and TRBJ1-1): GAGVSQSPSNKVTEKGKDVELRCDPISGHTALYWYRQSLGQGLEFLIYFQGNSAPDKSGLPSDRFSAERTGGSVSTLTIQRTQQEDSAVYLCASSGRQGFEAFFGQGTRLTVV.

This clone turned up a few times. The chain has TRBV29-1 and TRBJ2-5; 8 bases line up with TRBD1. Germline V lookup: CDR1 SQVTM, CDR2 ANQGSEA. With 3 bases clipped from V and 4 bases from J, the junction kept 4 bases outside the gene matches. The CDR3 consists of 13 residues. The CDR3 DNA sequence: TGCAGCGTTGACTCAGGGGGCAGAGAGACCCAGTACTTC. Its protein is CSVDSGGRETQYF.

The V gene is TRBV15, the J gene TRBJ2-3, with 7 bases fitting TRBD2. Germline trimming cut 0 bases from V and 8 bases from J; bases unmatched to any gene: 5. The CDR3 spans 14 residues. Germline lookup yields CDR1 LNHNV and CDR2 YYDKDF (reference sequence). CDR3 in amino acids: CATSRDPGGPTQYF. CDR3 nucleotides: TGTGCCACCAGCAGAGATCCGGGGGGACCTACGCAGTATTTT.

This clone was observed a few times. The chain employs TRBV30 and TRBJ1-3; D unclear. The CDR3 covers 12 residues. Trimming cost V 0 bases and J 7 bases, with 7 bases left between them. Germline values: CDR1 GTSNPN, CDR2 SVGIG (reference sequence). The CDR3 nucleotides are TGTGCCTGGAGTGTCAACCAGAACACCATATATTTT. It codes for CAWSVNQNTIYF. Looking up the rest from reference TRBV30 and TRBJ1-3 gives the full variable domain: SQTIHQWPATLVQPVGSPLSLECTVEGTSNPNLYWYRQAAGRGLQLLFYSVGIGQISSEVPQNLSASRPQDRQFILSSKKLLLSDSGFYLCAWSVNQNTIYFGEGSWLTVV.